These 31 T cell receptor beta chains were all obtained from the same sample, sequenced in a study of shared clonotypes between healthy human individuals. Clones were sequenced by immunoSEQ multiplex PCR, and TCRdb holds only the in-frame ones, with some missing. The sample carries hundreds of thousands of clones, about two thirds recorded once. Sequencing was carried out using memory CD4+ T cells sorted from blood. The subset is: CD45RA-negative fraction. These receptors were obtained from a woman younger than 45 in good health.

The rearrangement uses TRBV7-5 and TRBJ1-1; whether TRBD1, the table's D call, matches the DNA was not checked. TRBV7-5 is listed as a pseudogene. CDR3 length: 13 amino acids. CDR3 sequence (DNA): TGTGTCAGAACCTTAACAGGGGGCACTGAAGCTTTCTTT. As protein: CVRTLTGGTEAFF.

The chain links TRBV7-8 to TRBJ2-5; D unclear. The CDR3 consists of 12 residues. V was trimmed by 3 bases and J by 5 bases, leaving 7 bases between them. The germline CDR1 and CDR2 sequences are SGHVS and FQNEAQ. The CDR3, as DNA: TGTGCCAGCAGCTTTGGTGGGGAGACCCAGTACTTC. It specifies CASSFGGETQYF.

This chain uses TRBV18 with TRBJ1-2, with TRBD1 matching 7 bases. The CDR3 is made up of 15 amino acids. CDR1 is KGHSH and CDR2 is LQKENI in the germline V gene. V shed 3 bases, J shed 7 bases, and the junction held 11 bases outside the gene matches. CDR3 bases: TGTGCCAGCTCACCGAGCGCGCAGGGGGGCGGTGGCTACACCTTC. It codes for CASSPSAQGGGGYTF.

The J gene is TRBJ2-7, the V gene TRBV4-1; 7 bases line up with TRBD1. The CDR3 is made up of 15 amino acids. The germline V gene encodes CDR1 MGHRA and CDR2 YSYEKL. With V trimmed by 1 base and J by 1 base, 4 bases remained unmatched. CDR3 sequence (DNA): TGCGCCAGCAGCCAAGTCGGGACAGTTTCCTACGAGCAGTACTTC. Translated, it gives CASSQVGTVSYEQYF.

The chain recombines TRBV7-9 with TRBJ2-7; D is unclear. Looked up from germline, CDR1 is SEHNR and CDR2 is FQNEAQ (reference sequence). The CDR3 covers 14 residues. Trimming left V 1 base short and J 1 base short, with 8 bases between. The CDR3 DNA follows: TGTGCCAGCAGCTTAGACGTCGCATCCTACGAGCAGTACTTC. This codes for CASSLDVASYEQYF.

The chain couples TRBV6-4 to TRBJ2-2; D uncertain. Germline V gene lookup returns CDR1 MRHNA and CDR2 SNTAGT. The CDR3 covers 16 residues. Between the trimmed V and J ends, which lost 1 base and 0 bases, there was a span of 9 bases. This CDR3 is CASSDLGRTNTGELFF. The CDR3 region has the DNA TGTGCCAGCAGTGACTTGGGCAGAACGAACACCGGGGAGCTGTTTTTT.

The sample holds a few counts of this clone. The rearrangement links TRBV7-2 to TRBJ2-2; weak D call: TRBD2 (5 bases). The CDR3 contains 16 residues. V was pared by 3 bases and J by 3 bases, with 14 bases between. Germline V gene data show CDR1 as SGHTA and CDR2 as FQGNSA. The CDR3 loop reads CASSFRGAGDTGELFF. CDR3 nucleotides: TGTGCCAGCAGCTTTAGAGGCGCGGGTGACACCGGGGAGCTGTTTTTT. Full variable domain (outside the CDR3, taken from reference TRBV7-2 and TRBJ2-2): GAGVSQSPSNKVTEKGKDVELRCDPISGHTALYWYRQSLGQGLEFLIYFQGNSAPDKSGLPSDRFSAERTGGSVSTLTIQRTQQEDSAVYLCASSFRGAGDTGELFFGEGSRLTVL.

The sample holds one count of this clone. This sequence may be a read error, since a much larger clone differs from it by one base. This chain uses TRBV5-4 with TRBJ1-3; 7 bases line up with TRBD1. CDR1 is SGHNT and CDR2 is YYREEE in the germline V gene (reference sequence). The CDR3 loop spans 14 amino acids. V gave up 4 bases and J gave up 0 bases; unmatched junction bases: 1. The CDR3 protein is CASSRTGSGNTIYF. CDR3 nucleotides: TGTGCCAGCAGCAGGACAGGCTCTGGAAACACCATATATTTT.

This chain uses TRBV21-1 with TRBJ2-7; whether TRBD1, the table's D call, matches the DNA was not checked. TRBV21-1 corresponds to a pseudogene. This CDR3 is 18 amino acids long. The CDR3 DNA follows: TGTGCCAGCAGCAAAGGTTCCACTACTACAGGGCCGGGCTACGAGCAGTACTTC. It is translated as CASSKGSTTTGPGYEQYF.

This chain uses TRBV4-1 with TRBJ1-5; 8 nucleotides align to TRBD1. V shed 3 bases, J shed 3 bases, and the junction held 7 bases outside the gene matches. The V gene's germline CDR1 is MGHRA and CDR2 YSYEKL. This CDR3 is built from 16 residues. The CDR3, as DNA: TGCGCCAGCAGCCACTCGGACAGGGCTAACAATCAGCCCCAGCATTTT. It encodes CASSHSDRANNQPQHF.

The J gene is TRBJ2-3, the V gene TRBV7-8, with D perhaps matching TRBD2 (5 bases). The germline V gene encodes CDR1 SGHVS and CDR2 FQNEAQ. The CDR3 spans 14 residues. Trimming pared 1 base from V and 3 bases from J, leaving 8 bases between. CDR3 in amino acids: CASSLGSGTDTQYF. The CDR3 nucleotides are TGTGCCAGCAGCTTAGGGAGCGGTACAGATACGCAGTATTTT.

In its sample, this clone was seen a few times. The DNA of the CDR3 is TGCAGCGTTGAAGATTATACTAGCGGGAGGGGTAATGAGCAGTTCTTC. Its translation: CSVEDYTSGRGNEQFF. The chain combines TRBV29-1 with TRBJ2-1; 13 positions agree with TRBD2. Germline CDR1 SQVTM, CDR2 ANQGSEA. The CDR3 loop spans 16 amino acids. The V segment lost 0 bases and the J segment 7 bases; nucleotides outside the gene matches: 6.

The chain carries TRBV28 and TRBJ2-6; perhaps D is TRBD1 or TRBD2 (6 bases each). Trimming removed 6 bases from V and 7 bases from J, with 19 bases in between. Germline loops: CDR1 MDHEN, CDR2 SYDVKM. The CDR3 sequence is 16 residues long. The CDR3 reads CASSLGGTGGANVLTF. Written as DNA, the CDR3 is TGTGCCAGCAGCCTAGGGGGGACTGGGGGAGCCAACGTCCTGACTTTC.

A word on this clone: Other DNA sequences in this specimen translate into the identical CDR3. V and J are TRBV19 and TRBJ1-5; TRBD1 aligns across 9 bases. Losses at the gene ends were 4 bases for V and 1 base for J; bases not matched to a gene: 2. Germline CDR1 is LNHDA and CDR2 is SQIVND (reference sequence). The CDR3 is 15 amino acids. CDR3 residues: CASSRTGDSNQPQHF. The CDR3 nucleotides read TGTGCCAGTAGTAGGACAGGGGACAGCAATCAGCCCCAGCATTTT.

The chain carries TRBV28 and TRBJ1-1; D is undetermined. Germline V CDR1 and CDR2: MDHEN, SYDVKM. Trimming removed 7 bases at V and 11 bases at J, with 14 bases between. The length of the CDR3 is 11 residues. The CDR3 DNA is TGTGCCAGCAATGTGGGTTTTAGCGCTTTCTTT. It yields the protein CASNVGFSAFF.

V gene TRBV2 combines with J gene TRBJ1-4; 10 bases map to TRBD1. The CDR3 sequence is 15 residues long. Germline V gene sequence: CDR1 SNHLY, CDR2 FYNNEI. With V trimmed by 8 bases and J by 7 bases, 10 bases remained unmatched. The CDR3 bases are TGTGCCAGCGGGAAAGACAGGGGGCTGGTTGAAAAACTGTTTTTT. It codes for CASGKDRGLVEKLFF.

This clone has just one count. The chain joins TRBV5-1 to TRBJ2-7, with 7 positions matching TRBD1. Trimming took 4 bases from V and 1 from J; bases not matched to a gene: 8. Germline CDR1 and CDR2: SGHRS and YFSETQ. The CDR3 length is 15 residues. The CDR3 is CASSPRTGSSYEQYF. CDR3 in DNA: TGCGCCAGCAGCCCGCGGACAGGTAGTTCCTACGAGCAGTACTTC.

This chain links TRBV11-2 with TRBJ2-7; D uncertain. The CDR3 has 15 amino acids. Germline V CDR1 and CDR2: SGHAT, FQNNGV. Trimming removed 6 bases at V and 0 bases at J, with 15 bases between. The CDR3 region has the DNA TGTGCCAGCAGACGCACCAGGCAGAACTCCTACGAGCAGTACTTC. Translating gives CASRRTRQNSYEQYF. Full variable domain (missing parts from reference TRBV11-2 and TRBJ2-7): EAGVAQSPRYKIIEKRQSVAFWCNPISGHATLYWYQQILGQGPKLLIQFQNNGVVDDSQLPKDRFSAERLKGVDSTLKIQPAKLEDSAVYLCASRRTRQNSYEQYFGPGTRLTVT.

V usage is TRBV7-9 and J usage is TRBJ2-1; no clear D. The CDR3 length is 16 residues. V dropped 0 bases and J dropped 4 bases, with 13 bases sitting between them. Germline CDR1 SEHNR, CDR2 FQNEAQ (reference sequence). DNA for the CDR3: TGTGCCAGCAGCTTAGCGCTTAGGAGAAGATACAATGAGCAGTTCTTC. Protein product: CASSLALRRRYNEQFF. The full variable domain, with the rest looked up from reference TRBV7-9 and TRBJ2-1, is DTGVSQNPRHKITKRGQNVTFRCDPISEHNRLYWYRQTLGQGPEFLTYFQNEAQLEKSRLLSDRFSAERPKGSFSTLEIQRTEQGDSAMYLCASSLALRRRYNEQFFGPGTRLTVL.

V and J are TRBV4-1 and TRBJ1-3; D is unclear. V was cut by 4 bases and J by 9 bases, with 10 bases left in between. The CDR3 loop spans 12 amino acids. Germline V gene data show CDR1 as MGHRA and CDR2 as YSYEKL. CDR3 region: CASSPLYGTIYF. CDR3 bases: TGCGCCAGCAGCCCCTTATATGGCACCATATATTTT.

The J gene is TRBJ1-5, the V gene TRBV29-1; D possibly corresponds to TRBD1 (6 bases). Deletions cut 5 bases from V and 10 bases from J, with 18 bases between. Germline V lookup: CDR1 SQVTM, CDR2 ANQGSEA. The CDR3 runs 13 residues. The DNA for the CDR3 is TGCAGCGTTTCCGGGACACCGGAGGGTCCCCAGCATTTT. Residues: CSVSGTPEGPQHF.

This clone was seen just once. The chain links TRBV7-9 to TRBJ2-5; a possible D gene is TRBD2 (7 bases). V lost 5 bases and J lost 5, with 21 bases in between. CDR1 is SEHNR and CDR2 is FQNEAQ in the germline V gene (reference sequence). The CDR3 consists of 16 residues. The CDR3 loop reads CASSKGSGGLLETQYF. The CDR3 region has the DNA TGTGCCAGCAGCAAGGGGTCCGGGGGGCTACTGGAGACCCAGTACTTC.

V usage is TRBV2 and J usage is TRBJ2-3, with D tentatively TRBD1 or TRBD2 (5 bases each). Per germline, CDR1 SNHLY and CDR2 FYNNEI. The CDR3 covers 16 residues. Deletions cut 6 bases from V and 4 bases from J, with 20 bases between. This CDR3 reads CASSDRRGVGADTQYF. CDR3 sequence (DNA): TGTGCCAGCAGCGACCGAAGGGGCGTGGGGGCAGATACGCAGTATTTT. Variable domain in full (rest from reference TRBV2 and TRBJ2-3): EPEVTQTPSHQVTQMGQEVILRCVPISNHLYFYWYRQILGQKVEFLVSFYNNEISEKSEIFDDQFSVERPDGSNFTLKIRSTKLEDSAMYFCASSDRRGVGADTQYFGPGTRLTVL.

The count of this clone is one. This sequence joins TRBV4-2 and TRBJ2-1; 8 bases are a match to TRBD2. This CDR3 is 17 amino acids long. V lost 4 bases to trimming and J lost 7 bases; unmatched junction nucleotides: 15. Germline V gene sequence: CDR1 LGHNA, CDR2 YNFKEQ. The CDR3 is CASSLAVAGPWGNEQFF. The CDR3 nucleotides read TGTGCCAGCAGCCTCGCGGTAGCGGGACCCTGGGGGAATGAGCAGTTCTTC.

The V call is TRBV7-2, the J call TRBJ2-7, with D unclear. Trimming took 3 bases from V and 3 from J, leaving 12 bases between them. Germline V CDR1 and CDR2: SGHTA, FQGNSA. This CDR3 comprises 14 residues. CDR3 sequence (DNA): TGTGCCAGCAGCTTTTATCGTGGCAACTACGAGCAGTACTTC. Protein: CASSFYRGNYEQYF.

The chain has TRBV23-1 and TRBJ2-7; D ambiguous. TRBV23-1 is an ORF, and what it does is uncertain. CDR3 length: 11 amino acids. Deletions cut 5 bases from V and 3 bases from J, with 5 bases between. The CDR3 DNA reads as TGCGCCAGCAGTGATGGCTACGAGCAGTACTTC. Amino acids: CASSDGYEQYF.

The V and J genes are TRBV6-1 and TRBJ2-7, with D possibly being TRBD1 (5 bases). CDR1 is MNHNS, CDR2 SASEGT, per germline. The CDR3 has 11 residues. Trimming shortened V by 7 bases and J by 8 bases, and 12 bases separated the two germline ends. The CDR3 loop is CASNRQTQQYF. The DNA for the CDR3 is TGTGCCAGCAACCGACAGACCCAGCAGTACTTC.

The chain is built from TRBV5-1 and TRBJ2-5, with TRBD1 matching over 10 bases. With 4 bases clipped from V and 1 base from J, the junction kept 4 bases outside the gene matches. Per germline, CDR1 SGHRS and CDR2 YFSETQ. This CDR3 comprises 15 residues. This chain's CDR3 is CASSATGGLQETQYF. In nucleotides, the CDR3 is TGCGCCAGCAGCGCGACAGGGGGCCTCCAAGAGACCCAGTACTTC.

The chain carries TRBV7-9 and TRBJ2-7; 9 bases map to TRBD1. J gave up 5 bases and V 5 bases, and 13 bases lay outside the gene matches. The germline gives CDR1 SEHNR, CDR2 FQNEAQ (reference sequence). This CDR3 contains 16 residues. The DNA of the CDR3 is TGTGCCAGCAGCCTCACGACAGGGGGATCCATTGACGAGCAGTACTTC. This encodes CASSLTTGGSIDEQYF.

The CDR3 DNA reads TGCAGCGTTGGAGACAGGGAGAATCAGCCCCAGCATTTT. The encoded protein is CSVGDRENQPQHF. The chain combines TRBV29-1 with TRBJ1-5; 7 nucleotides match TRBD1. V lost 4 bases and J lost 4; bases outside the gene matches: 4. This CDR3 region has 13 residues. CDR1 and CDR2 from the germline V gene are SQVTM and ANQGSEA. Full variable domain (missing parts from reference TRBV29-1 and TRBJ1-5): SAVISQKPSRDICQRGTSLTIQCQVDSQVTMMFWYRQQPGQSLTLIATANQGSEATYESGFVIDKFPISRPNLTFSTLTVSNMSPEDSSIYLCSVGDRENQPQHFGDGTRLSIL.

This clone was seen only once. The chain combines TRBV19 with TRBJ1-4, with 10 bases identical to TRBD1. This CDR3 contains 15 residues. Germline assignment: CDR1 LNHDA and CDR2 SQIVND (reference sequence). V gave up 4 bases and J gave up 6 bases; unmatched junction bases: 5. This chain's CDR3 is CASSKIGTGDEKLFF. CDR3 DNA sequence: TGTGCCAGTAGTAAGATCGGGACAGGGGATGAAAAACTGTTTTTT. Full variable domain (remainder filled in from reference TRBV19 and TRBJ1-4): DGGITQSPKYLFRKEGQNVTLSCEQNLNHDAMYWYRQDPGQGLRLIYYSQIVNDFQKGDIAEGYSVSREKKESFPLTVTSAQKNPTAFYLCASSKIGTGDEKLFFGSGTQLSVL.